The rows below give T cell receptor beta chains drawn from one sample of a study of identical twins. One entry per CDR3 protein, called by TCRdb with MiXCR from the 5' RACE reads. The table records some 330,000 distinct CDR3 sequences, 9% of them present only once. Sequenced input: naive T cells sorted from blood. The receptors come from a woman between 50 and 59 years old in good health. CDR3s include the opening cysteine and the closing phenylalanine or tryptophan. Each record gives: V gene, J gene, clone size, D gene, CDR3 protein, CDR3 DNA. A D gene is named only where the DNA matches it firmly. Rows may omit the clone size; those that give it use once, few, many or a size class.

>TRBV20-1|TRBJ2-2|many|-
CSARDLGAGELFF
TGCAGTGCTAGAGATCTTGGAGCCGGGGAGCTGTTTTTT
>TRBV7-9|TRBJ2-1|few|-
CASSLVSSDRSNEQFF
TGTGCCAGCAGCTTGGTATCCAGCGACAGGTCCAATGAGCAGTTCTTC
>TRBV7-6|TRBJ2-1|-|TRBD2
CASSLEPLAGGGNEQFF
TGTGCCAGCAGCTTAGAGCCCCTAGCGGGAGGGGGCAATGAGCAGTTCTTC
>TRBV29-1|TRBJ2-5|few|-
CSVVEETQYF
TGCAGCGTTGTAGAAGAGACCCAGTACTTC
>TRBV7-2|TRBJ2-1|many|-
CASSLSQIVGAHEQFF
TGTGCCAGCAGCTTATCCCAGATTGTGGGGGCACATGAGCAGTTCTTC
>TRBV12-5|TRBJ2-5|few|TRBD2
CASGLRLGAGEHETQYF
TGTGCTAGTGGTTTGAGGCTCGGGGCGGGAGAACACGAGACCCAGTACTTC
>TRBV9|TRBJ2-3|many|TRBD2
CASSPSSGSADTQYF
TGTGCCAGCAGCCCCTCTAGCGGGAGCGCAGATACGCAGTATTTT